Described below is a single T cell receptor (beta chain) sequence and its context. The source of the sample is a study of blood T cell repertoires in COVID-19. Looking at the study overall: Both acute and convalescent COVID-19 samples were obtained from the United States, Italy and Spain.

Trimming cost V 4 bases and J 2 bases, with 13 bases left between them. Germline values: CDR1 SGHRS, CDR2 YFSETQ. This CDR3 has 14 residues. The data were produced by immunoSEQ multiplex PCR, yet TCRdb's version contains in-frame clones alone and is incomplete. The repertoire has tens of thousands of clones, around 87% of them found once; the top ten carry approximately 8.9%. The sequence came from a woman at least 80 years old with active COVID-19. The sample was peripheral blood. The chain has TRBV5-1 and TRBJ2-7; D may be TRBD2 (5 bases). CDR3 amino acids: CASSPEGRPYEQYF. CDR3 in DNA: TGCGCCAGCAGCCCCGAGGGCCGACCCTACGAGCAGTACTTC.